The subject of this entry is one TCR beta chain. Its specificity is unknown. Use of 60 Vbeta and 13 Jbeta primers characterized the PCR. The table came from immunoSEQ multiplex PCR; TCRdb's copy has only in-frame clones and leaves some out. The sample carries some 180,000 clones, less than 90% recorded once. The sample is drawn from a study of cytomegalovirus exposure and HLA in healthy donors. Study-level findings and limits: Per a prior analysis, the majority of TCR beta V segments were productive roughly 90% or roughly 30% of the time. Available immune exposure information was restricted to CMV serostatus only.

V trimming: 2 bases; J trimming: 2 bases; junction bases outside the gene matches: 10. The CDR3 is 17 residues long. Looked up from germline, CDR1 is SGHAT and CDR2 is FQNNGV. All donors participated as healthy donors of bone marrow. V and J are TRBV11-2 and TRBJ2-3, with 7 nucleotides matching TRBD2. Sequencing used PBMCs. This TCR was recovered from a girl aged 5 to 17 in good health and CMV-seropositive. CDR3 loop: CASSLSSWEGPTDTQYF. CDR3 bases: TGTGCCAGCAGCTTAAGTTCGTGGGAGGGCCCCACAGATACGCAGTATTTT.